This is a list of T cell receptor beta chains from one sample in a study of identical twins. One entry per CDR3 protein, called by TCRdb with MiXCR from the 5' RACE reads. The data hold about 390,000 distinct CDR3 sequences, with roughly 10% observed a single time. The source material was naive T cells sorted from blood. The receptors originated from a woman between 45 and 60 years old in good health. The CDR3 runs from the conserved cysteine through the conserved F or W. D genes are given only for firm matches. Clone size is stated in some rows and not others, as once, few, many or a class when expanded.

size | D | J | V | CDR3 | DNA
few | - | TRBJ2-1 | TRBV30 | CAWSVNGGTVPRKYNEQFF | TGTGCCTGGAGTGTAAATGGCGGCACTGTCCCCAGAAAGTACAATGAGCAGTTCTTC
- | - | TRBJ1-5 | TRBV5-1 | CASSLVSGRHQPQHF | TGCGCCAGCAGCTTGGTGTCAGGCCGTCATCAGCCCCAGCATTTT
few | TRBD1 | TRBJ2-7 | TRBV6-5 | CASSPGTGDPYEQYF | TGTGCCAGCAGCCCCGGGACAGGGGATCCCTACGAGCAGTACTTC
few | - | TRBJ2-1 | TRBV11-3 | CASSLEAGQYGPNEQFF | TGTGCCAGCAGCTTAGAAGCGGGACAGTATGGGCCAAATGAGCAGTTCTTC
- | TRBD2 | TRBJ2-2 | TRBV5-1 | CASSPTLAGIGPPGELFF | TGCGCCAGCAGCCCGACCCTAGCGGGAATAGGACCACCCGGGGAGCTGTTTTTT
many | - | TRBJ2-5 | TRBV6-5 | CASSYQEGKLTQYF | TGTGCCAGCAGCTACCAGGAAGGAAAACTAACCCAGTACTTC
- | - | TRBJ1-2 | TRBV6-5 | CASSKKTPWDLYGYTF | TGTGCCAGCAGCAAAAAAACACCCTGGGACCTCTATGGCTACACCTTC
- | TRBD2 | TRBJ2-4 | TRBV20-1 | CSARDSRTSGNIQYF | TGCAGTGCTAGGGATAGTAGGACTAGCGGAAACATTCAGTACTTC
- | - | TRBJ2-6 | TRBV27 | CASSRRSGANVLTF | TGTGCCAGTAGTCGAAGGTCTGGGGCCAACGTCCTGACTTTC
- | - | TRBJ1-1 | TRBV14 | CASSLSTGIHTEAFF | TGTGCCAGCAGCCTATCAACCGGGATTCACACTGAAGCTTTCTTT
- | TRBD2 | TRBJ2-1 | TRBV24-1 | CATGTSGRQSYNEQFF | TGTGCCACCGGGACTAGCGGGAGGCAATCCTACAATGAGCAGTTCTTC
- | - | TRBJ1-5 | TRBV2 | CASSQDWPSNQPQHF | TGTGCCAGCAGCCAGGACTGGCCTAGCAATCAGCCCCAGCATTTT
few | - | TRBJ2-2 | TRBV3-1 | CASSQPFRAVGELFF | TGTGCCAGCAGCCAACCCTTCAGGGCTGTCGGGGAGCTGTTTTTT
- | - | TRBJ2-1 | TRBV5-6 | CASSAGLGLAHNEQFF | TGTGCCAGCAGCGCGGGACTTGGGCTAGCTCACAATGAGCAGTTCTTC
once | TRBD2 | TRBJ2-5 | TRBV4-1 | CASSQETGTRSEETQYF | TGCGCCAGCAGCCAAGAAACGGGGACTAGATCCGAAGAGACCCAGTACTTC
many | - | TRBJ2-3 | TRBV27 | CASSLSRWDGHSTDTQYF | TGTGCCAGCAGTTTATCTCGTTGGGACGGACATAGCACAGATACGCAGTATTTT